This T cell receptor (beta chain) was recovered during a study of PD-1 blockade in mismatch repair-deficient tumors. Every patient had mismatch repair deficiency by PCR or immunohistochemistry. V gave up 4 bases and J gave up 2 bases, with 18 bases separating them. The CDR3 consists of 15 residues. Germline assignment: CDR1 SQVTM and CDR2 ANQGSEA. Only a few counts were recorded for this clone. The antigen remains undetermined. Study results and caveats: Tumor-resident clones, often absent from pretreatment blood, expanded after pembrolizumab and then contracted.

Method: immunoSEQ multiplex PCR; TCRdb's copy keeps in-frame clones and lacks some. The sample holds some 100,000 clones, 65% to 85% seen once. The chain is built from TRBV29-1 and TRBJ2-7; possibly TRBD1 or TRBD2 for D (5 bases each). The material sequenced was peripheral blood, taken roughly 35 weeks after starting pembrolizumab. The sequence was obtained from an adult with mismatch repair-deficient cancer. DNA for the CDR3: TGCAGCGTTGGGCCGTCGGGGACGAAGACCTACGAGCAGTACTTC. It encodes CSVGPSGTKTYEQYF.